This is a list of T cell receptor beta chains from one sample in a study of T cell responses to AZD1222 COVID-19 vaccine. Only in-frame clones appear in the TCRdb table, and some are missing; sequencing was by immunoSEQ multiplex PCR. The data contain roughly 140,000 clones, about nine tenths of them singletons. The source material was peripheral blood, sampled on day 0 of AZD1222 vaccination. These receptors all come from an adult in good health. Each CDR3 is given without its conserved first and last residue.

v_gene	j_gene	CDR3aa
TRBV7-2	TRBJ1-5	ATSGDRGSNQPQH
TRBV7-9	TRBJ1-1	ASSSAVNRGRGNEVEAF
TRBV4-3	TRBJ2-1	ASSQFQMGLAGAEQF
TRBV19	TRBJ1-5	ASSMLGHQYSNQPQH
TRBV28	TRBJ2-1	ASSSLFVGQSKRNEQF
TRBV12-5	TRBJ2-7	ASGYIVSYEQY
TRBV6-5	TRBJ2-5	ASSSLGGPQETQY
TRBV7-2	TRBJ1-1	ASSPGYLSEAF
TRBV4-3	TRBJ2-1	ASSQIHMTSGSGNEQF
TRBV3-1/TRBV3-2	TRBJ1-2	ASSHSSKVGYT
TRBV4-3	TRBJ2-7	ASSQEPSLAYEQY
TRBV25-1	TRBJ2-7	ASSVDRVGHEQY
TRBV28	TRBJ2-1	ASNLGGEQF
TRBV27	TRBJ2-1	ASSLSHLNEQF
TRBV15	TRBJ2-1	ATSPRVAGGSYNEQF
TRBV24-1	TRBJ2-7	ATSDGTGNYEQY
TRBV27	TRBJ2-3	ASSLYPRDTQY
TRBV7-6	TRBJ2-7	ASSLERQGKSEQY
TRBV6-5	TRBJ2-3	ASSYTGAETDTQY
TRBV7-6	TRBJ2-7	ASSVRQRGLADLPYEQY
TRBV6-5	TRBJ2-3	ASSYIGTDTQY
TRBV15	TRBJ2-2	ATSLTATVTGELF
TRBV28	TRBJ1-1	ASSLLREKAF
TRBV9	TRBJ2-7	ASSASPFSYEQY
TRBV3-1/TRBV3-2	TRBJ2-3	ASSQGGGTGGPTDTQY
TRBV7-2	TRBJ2-7	ASSFIHTGGSEQY
TRBV9	TRBJ2-2	ASSSTPSGINTGELF
TRBV13	TRBJ2-1	ASSKKGVYNEQF
TRBV14	TRBJ2-7	ASSPDRSYEQY
TRBV28	TRBJ1-2	ASLQINYGYT
TRBV27	TRBJ2-3	ASSGLAGGPTDTQY
TRBV18	TRBJ2-3	ASSLSTSGSTDTQY
TRBV10-3	TRBJ1-4	AISAGVTNEKLF
TRBV10-3	TRBJ2-3	AISETSGGARGDTQY
TRBV28	TRBJ1-4	VSSSGRVSLGEKLF
TRBV24-1	TRBJ1-1	ATSESPGTDFF
TRBV18	TRBJ2-7	ASSPPSGTGLPYEQY
TRBV5-1	TRBJ2-1	ASSRGGLDEQF
TRBV29-1	TRBJ1-1	SVENPGMNTEAF
TRBV11-2	TRBJ2-7	ASSSIQGNNSYEQY
TRBV25-1	TRBJ1-2	ASSELGTGEKGGYT
TRBV19	TRBJ1-5	ASSTGGNQPQH
TRBV29-1	TRBJ2-2	SVEADTGELF